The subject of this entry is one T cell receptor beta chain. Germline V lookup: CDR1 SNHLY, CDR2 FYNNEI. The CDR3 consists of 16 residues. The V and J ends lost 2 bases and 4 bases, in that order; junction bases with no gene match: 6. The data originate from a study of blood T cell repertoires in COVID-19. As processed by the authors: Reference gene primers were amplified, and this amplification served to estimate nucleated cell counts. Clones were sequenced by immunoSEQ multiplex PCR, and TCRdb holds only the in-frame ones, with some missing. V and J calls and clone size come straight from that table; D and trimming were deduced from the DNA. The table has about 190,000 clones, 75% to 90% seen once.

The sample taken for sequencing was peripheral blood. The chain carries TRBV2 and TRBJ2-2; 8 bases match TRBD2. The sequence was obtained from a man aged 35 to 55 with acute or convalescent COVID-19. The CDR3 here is CASSEKAGVSTGELFF. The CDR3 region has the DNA TGTGCCAGCAGTGAAAAAGCGGGGGTTTCCACCGGGGAGCTGTTTTTT.